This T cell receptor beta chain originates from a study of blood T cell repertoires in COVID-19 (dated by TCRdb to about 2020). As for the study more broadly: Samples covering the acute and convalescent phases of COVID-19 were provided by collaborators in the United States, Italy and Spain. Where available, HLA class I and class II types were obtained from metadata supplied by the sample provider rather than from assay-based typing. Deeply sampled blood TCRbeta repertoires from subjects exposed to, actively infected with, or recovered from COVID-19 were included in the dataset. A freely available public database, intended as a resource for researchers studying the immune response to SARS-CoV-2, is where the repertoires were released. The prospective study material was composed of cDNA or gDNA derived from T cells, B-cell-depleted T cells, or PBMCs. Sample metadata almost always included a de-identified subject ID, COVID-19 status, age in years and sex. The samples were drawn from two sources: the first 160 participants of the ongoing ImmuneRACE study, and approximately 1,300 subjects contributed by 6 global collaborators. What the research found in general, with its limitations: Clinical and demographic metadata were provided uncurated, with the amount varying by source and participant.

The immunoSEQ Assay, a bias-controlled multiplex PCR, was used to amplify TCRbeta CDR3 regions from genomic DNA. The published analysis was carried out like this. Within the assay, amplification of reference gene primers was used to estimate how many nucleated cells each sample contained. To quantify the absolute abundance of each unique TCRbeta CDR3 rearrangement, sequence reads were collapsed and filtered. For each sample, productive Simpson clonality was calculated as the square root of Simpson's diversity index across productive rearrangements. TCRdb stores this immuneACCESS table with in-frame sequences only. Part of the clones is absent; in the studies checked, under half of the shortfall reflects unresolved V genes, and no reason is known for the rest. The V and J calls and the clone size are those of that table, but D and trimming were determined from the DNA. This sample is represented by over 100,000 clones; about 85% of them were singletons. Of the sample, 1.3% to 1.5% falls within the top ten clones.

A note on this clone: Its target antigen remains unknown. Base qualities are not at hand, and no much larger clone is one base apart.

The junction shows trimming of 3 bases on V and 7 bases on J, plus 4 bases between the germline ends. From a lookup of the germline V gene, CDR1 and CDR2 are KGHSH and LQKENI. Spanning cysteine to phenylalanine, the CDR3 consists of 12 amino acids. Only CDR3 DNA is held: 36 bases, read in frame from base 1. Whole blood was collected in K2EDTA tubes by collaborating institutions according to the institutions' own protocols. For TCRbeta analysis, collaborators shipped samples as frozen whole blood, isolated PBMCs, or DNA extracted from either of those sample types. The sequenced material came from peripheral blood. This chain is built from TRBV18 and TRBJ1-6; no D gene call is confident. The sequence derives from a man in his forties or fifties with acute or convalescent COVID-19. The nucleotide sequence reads TGTGCCAGCTCACCCAGAAATTCACCCCTCCACTTT. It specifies CASSPRNSPLHF.